The 23 T cell receptor beta chains given below trace back to one sample, sequenced in a study of cytomegalovirus exposure and HLA in healthy donors. The PCR used 60 Vbeta and 13 Jbeta primers. The assay was immunoSEQ multiplex PCR, and TCRdb's table has in-frame clones only and misses some. Of some 110,000 clones in the sample, 70% were seen once. Sequencing input: PBMCs. Receptors originate from a man aged 25 to 45 in good health and CMV-seropositive.

The chain combines TRBV9 with TRBJ1-4, with D tentatively TRBD1 (5 bases). The CDR3 totals 14 residues. Germline CDR1 is SGDLS and CDR2 is YYNGEE. V was trimmed by 4 bases and J by 8 bases, leaving 15 bases between them. As DNA, the CDR3 is TGTGCCAGCAGCCCGGATTCAAACAGGGAAAAACTGTTTTTT. Translating it yields CASSPDSNREKLFF.

The table lists this clone with a count of one. V gene TRBV6-6 combines with J gene TRBJ1-1; 7 bases agree with TRBD1. Germline V gene lookup returns CDR1 MNHNY and CDR2 SVGAGI (reference sequence). CDR3 size: 15 residues. V shed 11 bases and J 4 bases; nucleotides not matched to a gene: 16. The CDR3 here is CAGLTGNLQGTEAFF. The CDR3 coding sequence is TGTGCCGGTCTGACAGGGAATCTCCAAGGCACTGAAGCTTTCTTT.

V is TRBV7-8 and J is TRBJ2-2; D not resolved. V was cut by 1 base and J by 4 bases, with 10 bases left in between. The CDR3 spans 15 residues. Germline CDR1 and CDR2: SGHVS and FQNEAQ. In nucleotides, the CDR3 is TGTGCCAGCAGCTTAGGTCGCTCCGGCACCGGGGAGCTGTTTTTT. Protein sequence: CASSLGRSGTGELFF.

In its sample, this clone was seen a few times. The CDR3 DNA follows: TGTGCCAGCTCACCCGGACAGGTCAACACTGAAGCTTTCTTT. This gives the protein CASSPGQVNTEAFF. This rearrangement joins TRBV18 to TRBJ1-1, with 7 bases fitting TRBD1. The CDR3 has 14 amino acids. Germline V gene lookup returns CDR1 KGHSH and CDR2 LQKENI. Trimming at V came to 3 bases and at J to 2 bases, leaving 3 bases not matched to a gene.

This chain uses TRBV28 with TRBJ2-3, with 8 bases that match TRBD1. This CDR3 region has 17 residues. Germline loops: CDR1 MDHEN, CDR2 SYDVKM. V dropped 3 bases and J dropped 2; count of bases not matched to a gene: 10. The DNA of the CDR3 is TGTGCCAGCAGTTTTTTGACAGGGGCGACTTCCACAGATACGCAGTATTTT. This gives the protein CASSFLTGATSTDTQYF.

This clone was detected only a few times. The chain joins TRBV4-3 to TRBJ2-1, with 9 bases fitting TRBD1. Germline CDR1 is LGHNA and CDR2 is YSLEER. The CDR3 length is 16 residues. The trim removed 0 bases at V and 7 bases at J, leaving 7 bases unmatched. CDR3 DNA: TGCGCCAGCAGCCAAGATACCGGGACAGGGCGGAATGAGCAGTTCTTC. As protein: CASSQDTGTGRNEQFF.

V gene TRBV7-2 combines with J gene TRBJ2-7, with D possibly being TRBD2 (6 bases). Trimming pared 1 base from V and 7 bases from J, leaving 11 bases between. Looked up from germline, CDR1 is SGHTA and CDR2 is FQGNSA. CDR3 length: 13 residues. This CDR3 reads CASSLERAGEQYV. As DNA, the CDR3 is TGTGCCAGCAGCTTAGAACGTGCGGGGGAGCAGTACGTC.

The chain joins TRBV21-1 to TRBJ2-1; the DNA was not compared with TRBD1, the D call given in the table. TRBV21-1 is marked as a pseudogene. CDR3 length equals 15 residues. CDR3 amino acids: CAAAGRPYSYNEQFF. Here the CDR3 DNA reads TGTGCTGCCGCAGGCCGCCCATACTCCTACAATGAGCAGTTCTTC.

The chain couples TRBV27 to TRBJ2-7; 11 bases fit TRBD1. Germline V gene data show CDR1 as MNHEY and CDR2 as SMNVEV (reference sequence). CDR3 length equals 14 residues. With V trimmed by 4 bases and J by 5 bases, 4 bases remained unmatched. The CDR3 sequence is CASSWTGGIDEQYF. The CDR3 nucleotides read TGTGCCAGCAGTTGGACAGGGGGCATTGACGAGCAGTACTTC.

The chain has TRBV6-5 and TRBJ2-4; TRBD1 aligns across 9 bases. The junction had 10 bases not matched to a gene; V was cut back by 4 bases and J by 6 bases. Germline V lookup: CDR1 MNHEY, CDR2 SVGAGI. The CDR3 totals 16 residues. The CDR3 spells CASSSGQGIPGNIQYF. Here the CDR3 DNA reads TGTGCCAGCAGTTCCGGACAGGGGATTCCTGGAAACATTCAGTACTTC.

The rearrangement uses TRBV6-1 and TRBJ1-3; the D is unclear. The germline V gene encodes CDR1 MNHNS and CDR2 SASEGT. The CDR3 runs to 17 residues. V lost 0 bases to trimming and J lost 0 bases, with 12 bases between them. CDR3 residues: CASSEALEAYSGNTIYF. In DNA, the CDR3 is TGTGCCAGCAGTGAAGCGTTGGAGGCTTACTCTGGAAACACCATATATTTT.

The chain has TRBV10-3 and TRBJ2-3, with D tentatively TRBD1 (6 bases). Trimming removed 6 bases from V and 2 bases from J, with 12 bases in between. CDR3 size: 14 residues. Germline CDR1 is ENHRY and CDR2 is SYGVKD. The CDR3 DNA follows: TGTGCCATCAGCTTAGGACAGAACACAGATACGCAGTATTTT. It translates to CAISLGQNTDTQYF.

This clone was seen just once. The gene calls are TRBV30 and TRBJ1-2, with 12 bases lining up with TRBD1. The V gene end was trimmed by 7 bases and the J gene end by 3 bases; junction bases not matched to a gene: 6. The germline gives CDR1 GTSNPN, CDR2 SVGIG (reference sequence). CDR3 length equals 14 residues. This chain's CDR3 is CAFRDRGRDYGYTF. In DNA form, the CDR3 reads TGTGCCTTCCGGGACAGGGGGCGCGACTATGGCTACACCTTC.

The rearrangement links TRBV2 to TRBJ1-2; tentatively, D is TRBD1 (6 bases). The CDR3 runs to 15 residues. Trimming took 3 bases from V and 6 from J, leaving 17 bases between them. CDR1 SNHLY and CDR2 FYNNEI come from the germline V gene. CDR3 loop: CASSEGQPRGDGYTF. CDR3 coding DNA: TGTGCCAGCAGTGAGGGACAACCGAGGGGTGATGGCTACACCTTC. The full variable domain, rest sourced from reference TRBV2 and TRBJ1-2, is EPEVTQTPSHQVTQMGQEVILRCVPISNHLYFYWYRQILGQKVEFLVSFYNNEISEKSEIFDDQFSVERPDGSNFTLKIRSTKLEDSAMYFCASSEGQPRGDGYTFGSGTRLTVV.

The V and J genes are TRBV2 and TRBJ2-3; 7 bases align to TRBD2. CDR1 and CDR2 (germline): SNHLY, FYNNEI. Germline trimming cut 6 bases from V and 0 bases from J; bases unmatched to any gene: 6. CDR3 length: 15 amino acids. CDR3 bases: TGTGCCAGCAGCTTAATTAGCGGGAGCACAGATACGCAGTATTTT. Translated: CASSLISGSTDTQYF.

In regard to this clone: Its ends do not fully match the called genes, so a read error is possible. The gene calls are TRBV5-1 and TRBJ2-4; tentatively, D is TRBD2 (5 bases). The CDR3 length is 16 residues. Germline CDR1 SGHRS, CDR2 YFSETQ. The DNA of the CDR3 is TGCGCCAGCAGCTTGGCCGGCGGTCTAGCCAAAAGCATTCAGTACTTC. This gives the protein CASSLAGGLAKSIQYF.

This clone came up a few times. This chain connects TRBV5-1 to TRBJ1-1; D unresolved. Germline-derived CDR1 and CDR2 are SGHRS and YFSETQ. This CDR3 comprises 13 residues. Trimming removed 0 bases from V and 6 bases from J, with 9 bases in between. The CDR3 here is CASSLAGISEAFF. In nucleotides, the CDR3 is TGCGCCAGCAGCTTGGCCGGGATTTCTGAAGCTTTCTTT.

The J gene is TRBJ2-7, the V gene TRBV30; D is possibly TRBD2 (5 bases). Germline assignment: CDR1 GTSNPN and CDR2 SVGIG (reference sequence). The CDR3 extends over 19 amino acids. The V and J ends lost 0 bases and 0 bases respectively, with 24 bases between them. CDR3 coding DNA: TGTGCCTGGAGTGTAGTGGCCTCCTTCGGGGTAAGGAGCTCCTACGAGCAGTACTTC. Protein product: CAWSVVASFGVRSSYEQYF. The complete variable domain, with remaining parts taken from reference TRBV30 and TRBJ2-7, reads SQTIHQWPATLVQPVGSPLSLECTVEGTSNPNLYWYRQAAGRGLQLLFYSVGIGQISSEVPQNLSASRPQDRQFILSSKKLLLSDSGFYLCAWSVVASFGVRSSYEQYFGPGTRLTVT.

V gene TRBV13 combines with J gene TRBJ1-1, with D tentatively TRBD1 (6 bases). This CDR3 has 15 amino acids. With 1 base removed from V and 4 bases from J, the gap between germline ends came to 13 bases. The germline V gene encodes CDR1 PRHDT and CDR2 FYEKMQ (reference sequence). For the CDR3, the DNA is TGTGCCAGCAGCTTAGAGGGCAGGGGTGCCACTGAAGCTTTCTTT. Its translation: CASSLEGRGATEAFF.

This chain uses TRBV2 with TRBJ1-5, with a tentative D call TRBD1 (6 bases). This CDR3 contains 14 residues. V was pared by 7 bases and J by 2 bases, with 12 bases between. CDR1 and CDR2 from the germline V gene are SNHLY and FYNNEI. CDR3 nucleotide sequence: TGTGCCAGCAACCAATACAGGGGCAATCAGCCCCAGCATTTT. Encoded protein: CASNQYRGNQPQHF.

The J gene is TRBJ2-2, the V gene TRBV27; 8 bases fit TRBD2. Germline CDR1 reads MNHEY; CDR2 reads SMNVEV (reference sequence). V trimming: 7 bases; J trimming: 4 bases; junction bases outside the gene matches: 5. The CDR3 has 14 residues. The CDR3: CASNSGGGTGELFF. DNA of the CDR3: TGTGCCAGCAACTCGGGGGGGGGCACCGGGGAGCTGTTTTTT.

This clone has only a few counts. The chain couples TRBV4-1 to TRBJ1-6; 7 bases line up with TRBD1. Germline V gene lookup returns CDR1 MGHRA and CDR2 YSYEKL. V was pared by 0 bases and J by 12 bases, with 8 bases of the junction left unmatched. The CDR3 totals 15 residues. The CDR3 DNA reads TGCGCCAGCAGCCAAGAAGAGGGGGCGAGAGGACCCCTCCACTTT. Its protein is CASSQEEGARGPLHF.

V gene TRBV11-2 combines with J gene TRBJ2-7, with 13 bases aligning to TRBD2. V was clipped by 7 bases and J by 1 base; unmatched bases: 10. This CDR3 spans 17 amino acids. The germline V gene has CDR1 SGHAT and CDR2 FQNNGV. The CDR3 DNA reads as TGTGCCAGCACCAGCCGGGGACTAGCGGGAAATTCCTACGAGCAGTACTTC. Protein: CASTSRGLAGNSYEQYF. Drawing the rest from reference TRBV11-2 and TRBJ2-7, the complete variable domain is EAGVAQSPRYKIIEKRQSVAFWCNPISGHATLYWYQQILGQGPKLLIQFQNNGVVDDSQLPKDRFSAERLKGVDSTLKIQPAKLEDSAVYLCASTSRGLAGNSYEQYFGPGTRLTVT.